What follows describes a single TCR beta chain. This specimen comes from a study of blood T cell repertoires in COVID-19. The wider study: COVID-19 samples from acute and convalescent phases originated in the United States, Italy and Spain. T cells, B-cell-depleted T cells, or PBMCs supplied cDNA or gDNA.

Source study methods: Estimation of nucleated cell counts relied on the amplification of reference gene primers. The table came from immunoSEQ multiplex PCR; TCRdb's copy has only in-frame clones and leaves some out. That table supplies the V and J calls and clone size; D and trimming were determined from the DNA. The sample consists of approximately 190,000 clones, more than 75% of them appearing once. The junction had 3 bases not matched to a gene; V was cut back by 2 bases and J by 6 bases. CDR1 is LNHDA and CDR2 is SQIVND in the germline V gene (reference sequence). CDR3 length: 14 amino acids. This receptor was taken from a middle-aged man with active or convalescent COVID-19. The chain couples TRBV19 to TRBJ2-3, with 9 nucleotides matching TRBD1. The sequenced material came from peripheral blood. CDR3 in amino acids: CASSITGGIDTQYF. CDR3 nucleotide sequence: TGTGCCAGTAGTATAACAGGGGGCATCGATACGCAGTATTTT.